This T cell receptor beta chain was recorded in a study of tumor-infiltrating lymphocytes in localized non-small cell lung cancer. This clone occurred once. Sequenced by immunoSEQ multiplex PCR; TCRdb stores in-frame clones only, minus some. The data show 21,000 or so clones, with 60% to 80% seen just once and 3% to 3.5% held by the top ten. CDR1 SGHTA and CDR2 FQGNSA come from the germline V gene. The ends were cut back, 1 base at V and 8 bases at J, with 9 bases in the middle. The CDR3 runs 13 residues. The clonotype was recovered from a human donor with non-small cell lung cancer. The chain recombines TRBV7-2 with TRBJ2-1; D call uncertain. Material: lung tumor tissue. The CDR3 protein is CASSLGYGYEQFF. DNA of the CDR3: TGTGCCAGCAGCTTAGGTTACGGGTATGAGCAGTTCTTC.